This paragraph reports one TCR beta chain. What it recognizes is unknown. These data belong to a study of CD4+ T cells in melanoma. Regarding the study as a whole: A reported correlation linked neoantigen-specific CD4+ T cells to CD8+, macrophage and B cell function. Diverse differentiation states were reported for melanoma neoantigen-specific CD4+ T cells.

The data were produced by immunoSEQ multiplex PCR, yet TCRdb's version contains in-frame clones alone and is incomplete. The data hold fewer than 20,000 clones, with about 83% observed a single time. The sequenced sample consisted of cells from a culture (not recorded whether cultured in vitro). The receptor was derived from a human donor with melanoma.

This CDR3 is CASSETKFTYNEQFF. The CDR3 coding sequence is TGTGCCAGCAGTGAAACTAAGTTTACCTACAATGAGCAGTTCTTC. The chain employs TRBV6-1 and TRBJ2-1, with D uncertain. The CDR3 is 15 residues long. V was shortened by 2 bases and J by 2 bases, with 10 bases between the two germline ends. Germline V lookup: CDR1 MNHNS, CDR2 SASEGT.